This T cell receptor (beta chain) was sequenced for a study of cytomegalovirus exposure and HLA in healthy donors. PCR used 60 Vbeta primers and 13 Jbeta primers. Sequenced by immunoSEQ multiplex PCR; TCRdb stores in-frame clones only, minus some. The profile shows around 200,000 clones, roughly four fifths of them singletons. The CDR3 has 16 residues. Germline CDR1 and CDR2: MGHRA and YSYEKL. Losses at the gene ends were 3 bases for V and 6 bases for J; bases not matched to a gene: 7. Material for sequencing was PBMCs. The clonotype comes from a woman younger than 45 in good health and CMV-seropositive. The J gene is TRBJ1-5, the V gene TRBV4-1; 11 nucleotides align to TRBD1. The CDR3 nucleotides are TGCGCCAGCAGCCATGGGGACAGGGGGAATGGTCAGCCCCAGCATTTT. This translates into CASSHGDRGNGQPQHF.